These T cell receptor beta chains were read from a single sample in a study of T cells in Graves' hyperthyroidism and ophthalmopathy. TCRdb re-analysed the multiplex PCR reads in MiXCR, keeping a single row per CDR3 protein. The sample consists of some 300,000 distinct CDR3 sequences, about an eighth of them appearing once. Sequenced: blood. These receptors all stem from a woman aged 40 to 50 with Graves' hyperthyroidism. Both conserved end residues are part of each CDR3. Each record gives: J gene, clone size, V gene, CDR3 protein. Not every row has a clone size; where given, it reads once, few, many or a size class.

>TRBJ1-5|NA|TRBV19
CASSRSSQGQKLHQPQHF
>TRBJ2-1|many|TRBV7-9
CASSPDSGVYNEQFF
>TRBJ2-5|few|TRBV5-8
CASSYGQGSEETQYF
>TRBJ1-4|NA|TRBV18
CASSPGFGNSEKLFF
>TRBJ2-3|few|TRBV28
CASSRGPSWDTQYF
>TRBJ1-1|many|TRBV19
CASSNRQNTEAFF
>TRBJ2-3|many|TRBV7-2
CASSPQPVPTDTQYF
>TRBJ1-3|few|TRBV5-4
CASSFDGGRSGNTIYF
>TRBJ2-1|NA|TRBV29-1
CSVPHPTSGFGNEQFF
>TRBJ1-2|many|TRBV12-3/TRBV12-4
CASSSTGGGYTF
>TRBJ2-7|many|TRBV13
CASSDSGRFYEQYF
>TRBJ2-1|NA|TRBV6-1
CASSEAGWGKLYNEQFF
>TRBJ2-3|many|TRBV10-3
CAIRSKSGTSSTDTQYF
>TRBJ2-3|many|TRBV20-1
CSARGENTDTQYF
>TRBJ2-7|many|TRBV10-3
CAISELAGENEQYF
>TRBJ1-1|many|TRBV6-1
CASSDAGTGKAFF
>TRBJ1-1|many|TRBV6-1
CASRESQGRAEAFF
>TRBJ2-7|many|TRBV12-3/TRBV12-4
CASSPRREANRLVYEQYF
>TRBJ1-1|many|TRBV18
CASSEYREGNTEAFF
>TRBJ1-1|many|TRBV20-1
CSARDRRNTEAFF
>TRBJ2-7|NA|TRBV12-3/TRBV12-4
CASSLEGTHDEQYF
>TRBJ2-7|many|TRBV12-3/TRBV12-4
CASSLARLADPYEQYF
>TRBJ2-6|many|TRBV7-9
CASSLEGRGANVLTF
>TRBJ1-3|few|TRBV12-3/TRBV12-4
CASSPKGGNTIYF
>TRBJ2-5|NA|TRBV28
CASSPLGGPVETQYF
>TRBJ2-2|few|TRBV6-6
CASSYGGKGNTGELFF
>TRBJ1-1|many|TRBV10-3
CAISENVGEAFF
>TRBJ2-1|NA|TRBV19
CATESGSRSSEQFF
>TRBJ2-2|many|TRBV7-3
CASSPEASGRGSGELFF
>TRBJ1-1|many|TRBV18
CASSPIENTEAFF
>TRBJ2-2|few|TRBV27
CASRPSGSGPGELFF
>TRBJ2-1|NA|TRBV9
CASSESGLAYNEQFF
>TRBJ1-6|NA|TRBV7-9
CASAGIGNSPLHF
>TRBJ2-3|many|TRBV10-3
CAISEGSGYSTDTQYF
>TRBJ2-1|many|TRBV20-1
CSARDFSGTYSYNEQFF